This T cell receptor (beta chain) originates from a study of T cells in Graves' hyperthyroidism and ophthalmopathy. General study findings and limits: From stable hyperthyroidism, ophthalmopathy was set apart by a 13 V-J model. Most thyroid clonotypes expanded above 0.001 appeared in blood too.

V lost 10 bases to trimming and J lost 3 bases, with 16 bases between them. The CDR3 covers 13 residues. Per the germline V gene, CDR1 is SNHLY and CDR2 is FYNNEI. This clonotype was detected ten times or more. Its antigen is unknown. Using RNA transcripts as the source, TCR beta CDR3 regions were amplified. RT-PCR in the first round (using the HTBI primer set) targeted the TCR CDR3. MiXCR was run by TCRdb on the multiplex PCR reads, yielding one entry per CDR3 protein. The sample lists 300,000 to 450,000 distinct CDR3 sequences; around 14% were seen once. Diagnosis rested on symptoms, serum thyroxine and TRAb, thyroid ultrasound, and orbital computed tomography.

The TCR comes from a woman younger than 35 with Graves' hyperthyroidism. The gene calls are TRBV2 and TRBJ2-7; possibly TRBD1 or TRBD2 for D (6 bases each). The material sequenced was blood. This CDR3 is CATRTEGGYEQYF. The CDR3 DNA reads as TGTGCCACCAGGACAGAGGGGGGCTACGAGCAGTACTTC.